One sample yielded the 10 T cell receptor beta chains listed below, sequenced in a study of blood T cells in healthy people across ages. The authors ran a second PCR of 7 to 11 cycles using a sample-barcoded 5' primer and a J-beta primer mix. TCRdb re-called the 5' RACE reads through MiXCR, storing one row per CDR3 protein. Of around 1,000,000 distinct CDR3 sequences in the sample, almost 25% were seen once. The sample was also reused in another study, on T cells of mothers and their children.

What was sequenced was blood. The receptors were gathered from a girl aged 2-10 years in good health.

This clonotype was recorded a few times. This chain links TRBV12-3 or TRBV12-4 with TRBJ1-2; 7 nucleotides agree with TRBD1. The CDR3 has 15 amino acids. V shed 6 bases and J 6 bases; nucleotides not matched to a gene: 13. The CDR3 bases are TGTGCCAGCAGCAAGAACAGGGGAGAAGGGAATGGCTACACCTTC. Its translation is CASSKNRGEGNGYTF.

This clonotype was detected only a few times. The gene calls are TRBV7-2 and TRBJ2-5, with 7 nucleotides matching TRBD1. The J call is uncertain, as TRBJ2-1 better fits the DNA end. Looked up from germline, CDR1 is SGHTA and CDR2 is FQGNSA. The CDR3 loop spans 15 amino acids. The CDR3 DNA follows: TGTGCCAGCAGCTTAGACTGGGACAGCCACAATGAGCAGTTCTTC. Residues: CASSLDWDSHNEQFF.

This clonotype was detected a few times. V gene TRBV14 combines with J gene TRBJ2-7; 8 bases are a match to TRBD2. The V gene's germline CDR1 is SGHDN and CDR2 FVKESK. The CDR3 runs 14 residues. Trimming removed 3 bases from V and 2 bases from J; junction bases left unmatched: 3. DNA for the CDR3: TGTGCCAGCAGCCAGTCCGGGAGGGCCTACGAGCAGTACTTC. Translating gives CASSQSGRAYEQYF.

This clonotype was counted only a few times. The chain employs TRBV28 and TRBJ1-2, with TRBD1 matching over 7 bases. Germline V gene data show CDR1 as MDHEN and CDR2 as SYDVKM. This CDR3 contains 13 residues. Losses at the gene ends were 4 bases for V and 4 bases for J; bases not matched to a gene: 3. CDR3 nucleotide sequence: TGTGCCAGCAGTTCGGCAGGGGGCTATGGCTACACCTTC. As protein: CASSSAGGYGYTF.

The chain recombines TRBV12-3 or TRBV12-4 with TRBJ2-5; possibly TRBD1 for D (6 bases). V lost 3 bases to trimming and J lost 1 base, with 12 bases between them. The CDR3 is made up of 15 amino acids. CDR3 sequence reads: CASSFFARGQETQYF. CDR3 coding DNA: TGTGCCAGCAGTTTTTTTGCCAGGGGCCAAGAGACCCAGTACTTC.

The chain employs TRBV18 and TRBJ2-7; tentative D call: TRBD1 (6 bases). Germline-derived CDR1 and CDR2 are KGHSH and LQKENI. V was trimmed by 5 bases and J by 2 bases, leaving 13 bases between them. The CDR3 loop spans 14 amino acids. CDR3 sequence (DNA): TGTGCCAGCTCAAACGGACAGACCACCTACGAGCAGTACTTC. It encodes CASSNGQTTYEQYF. Filled out from reference TRBV18 and TRBJ2-7, the complete variable domain reads NAGVMQNPRHLVRRRGQEARLRCSPMKGHSHVYWYRQLPEEGLKFMVYLQKENIIDESGMPKERFSAEFPKEGPSILRIQQVVRGDSAAYFCASSNGQTTYEQYFGPGTRLTVT.

The rearrangement joins TRBV20-1 to TRBJ2-7; TRBD1 matches at 11 bases. V trimming: 6 bases; J trimming: 4 bases; junction bases outside the gene matches: 11. The V gene's germline CDR1 is DFQATT and CDR2 SNEGSKA (reference sequence). The CDR3 consists of 15 residues. In DNA, the CDR3 is TGCAGTGCCGAGGACCGGGACAGGGGGAGATACGAGCAGTACTTC. This codes for CSAEDRDRGRYEQYF.

The chain uses TRBV4-3 and TRBJ1-4; D ambiguous. With 2 bases removed from V and 3 bases from J, the gap between germline ends came to 10 bases. The length of the CDR3 is 15 residues. Germline CDR1 reads LGHNA; CDR2 reads YSLEER. The CDR3 sequence: CASSQTPASNEKLFF. In nucleotides, the CDR3 is TGCGCCAGCAGCCAAACGCCGGCTTCTAATGAAAAACTGTTTTTT.

In its sample, this clonotype was seen a few times. V usage is TRBV7-2 and J usage is TRBJ2-7; the D gene is possibly TRBD2 (6 bases). Germline assignment: CDR1 SGHTA and CDR2 FQGNSA. The CDR3 is made up of 15 amino acids. V was cut by 5 bases and J by 3 bases, with 17 bases left in between. CDR3 nucleotides: TGTGCCAGCAGCCCCTCGGGCGGGGAGGACTACGAGCAGTACTTC. It is translated as CASSPSGGEDYEQYF.

Turning to this clonotype: Compared with germline, one end of the junction differs, possibly owing to a read error. V and J are TRBV12-3 or TRBV12-4 and TRBJ2-3; D possibly matches TRBD1 or TRBD2 (5 bases each). The CDR3 length is 15 residues. CDR3 amino acids: CASSFGTASTDAQYF. CDR3 bases: TGTGCCAGCAGTTTTGGGACCGCTAGCACAGATGCGCAGTATTTT.